The 12 T cell receptor beta chains in this list originate from one sample, sequenced in a study of blood T cells in healthy people across ages. It was with a sample-barcoded 5' primer and a J-beta primer mix that a second PCR of about 6 to 11 cycles was run. TCRdb reprocessed the 5' RACE reads with MiXCR, giving one entry per CDR3 protein. In the table there are 500,000 to 700,000 distinct CDR3 sequences, about 30% of which are singletons. What was sequenced was blood. The receptors stem from a woman of 80 years or more in good health.

With regard to this clonotype: This could be a read error, since a much larger clone is one nucleotide away. V and J are TRBV20-1 and TRBJ2-3; TRBD2 agrees at 9 bases. Trimming at V came to 3 bases and at J to 8 bases, leaving 12 bases not matched to a gene. The germline gives CDR1 DFQATT, CDR2 SNEGSKA (reference sequence). The CDR3 covers 15 residues. The CDR3 nucleotides read TGCAGTGCTAGTTTGAGGCGGGGGGGCGTAGGTACGCAGTATTTT. Protein sequence: CSASLRRGGVGTQYF.

The gene calls are TRBV7-2 and TRBJ1-2; the D gene is possibly TRBD1 (6 bases). Germline V gene lookup returns CDR1 SGHTA and CDR2 FQGNSA. This CDR3 region has 15 residues. Deletions cut 0 bases from V and 6 bases from J, with 14 bases between. CDR3 in amino acids: CASSLAPQGFDGYTF. DNA of the CDR3: TGTGCCAGCAGCTTAGCTCCACAGGGCTTCGATGGCTACACCTTC.

Details on this clonotype: This may come from a read error, since a much larger clone is one base off. The V gene is TRBV20-1, the J gene TRBJ2-7, with TRBD2 identical over 7 bases. CDR3 length: 12 residues. From germline, CDR1 is DFQATT and CDR2 SNEGSKA (reference sequence). CDR3 nucleotides: TGCAGGGCTTCCGGGGAGGGTTACGAGCAGTACTTC. It encodes CRASGEGYEQYF.

This clonotype was counted ten times or more. The V gene is TRBV27, the J gene TRBJ2-1, with TRBD1 matching over 12 bases. V was clipped by 6 bases and J by 9 bases; unmatched bases: 6. The length of the CDR3 is 14 residues. Germline assignment: CDR1 MNHEY and CDR2 SMNVEV (reference sequence). The CDR3 loop is CASRSGTGGGEQFF. CDR3 nucleotides: TGTGCCAGCAGGTCCGGGACAGGGGGCGGTGAGCAGTTCTTC.

The genes are TRBV4-2 and TRBJ2-7, with D unclear. CDR1 LGHNA and CDR2 YNFKEQ come from the germline V gene. The ends were cut back, 3 bases at V and 2 bases at J, with 11 bases in the middle. This CDR3 is 14 amino acids long. The CDR3 loop reads CASSQDLLPYEQYF. The CDR3 DNA reads as TGTGCCAGCAGCCAGGACCTCCTCCCCTACGAGCAGTACTTC.

The chain combines TRBV6-1 with TRBJ1-1; a possible D gene is TRBD1 (6 bases). CDR3 length equals 14 residues. Between the trimmed V and J ends, which lost 6 bases and 1 base, there was a span of 12 bases. CDR1 and CDR2 (germline): MNHNS, SASEGT. The CDR3 DNA sequence: TGTGCCAGCAGGACGGACAGTTGGAACACTGAAGCTTTCTTT. Translated, it gives CASRTDSWNTEAFF.

This chain joins TRBV7-2 and TRBJ2-4; possible D gene TRBD2, 5 bases. Near its end, the DNA agrees better with TRBJ2-5, so the J call may be wrong. This CDR3 has 17 amino acids. CDR1 is SGHTA and CDR2 is FQGNSA in the germline V gene. The chain's CDR3 is CASSPVEGVSPQETQYF. The CDR3 DNA sequence: TGTGCCAGCAGCCCTGTTGAGGGAGTATCGCCTCAAGAGACCCAGTACTTC.

This clonotype was seen at least ten times. The CDR3 sequence: CASTLRTGPVWDQETQYF. The CDR3 nucleotides read TGTGCCAGCACCCTTCGGACAGGGCCGGTGTGGGACCAAGAGACCCAGTACTTC. The gene calls are TRBV5-6 and TRBJ2-5, with 8 positions matching TRBD1. After removal of 6 bases from V and 0 bases from J, the junction contained 16 bases not matched to a gene. The germline CDR1 and CDR2 sequences are SGHDT and YYEEEE. The length of the CDR3 is 18 residues. The full variable domain, rest sourced from reference TRBV5-6 and TRBJ2-5, is DAGVTQSPTHLIKTRGQQVTLRCSPKSGHDTVSWYQQALGQGPQFIFQYYEEEERQRGNFPDRFSGHQFPNYSSELNVNALLLGDSALYLCASTLRTGPVWDQETQYFGPGTRLLVL.

This clonotype was observed at least ten times. V is TRBV24-1 and J is TRBJ2-1; 10 bases agree with TRBD2. The ends lost 2 bases at V and 4 bases at J; junction bases unmatched: 10. Per germline, CDR1 KGHDR and CDR2 SFDVKD. The CDR3 is made up of 18 amino acids. The CDR3 DNA follows: TGTGCCACCAGTGATTGGGGAGCTAGCGGGGGCCTTTACAATGAGCAGTTCTTC. Translation: CATSDWGASGGLYNEQFF.

This clonotype was seen only a few times. This may come from a read error, since a much larger clone is one base off. The chain is built from TRBV20-1 and TRBJ2-5; D is unresolved. Germline V gene sequence: CDR1 DFQATT, CDR2 SNEGSKA (reference sequence). The ends were cut back, 6 bases at V and 11 bases at J, with 25 bases in the middle. The CDR3 runs to 14 residues. CDR3 DNA: TGCAGTGCCACCCCGAGTGGATCCTACAATGAGCAGTACTTC. Encoded protein: CSATPSGSYNEQYF.

This clonotype was detected only a few times. This chain links TRBV2 with TRBJ2-1; no definite D call. Germline values: CDR1 SNHLY, CDR2 FYNNEI. With 6 bases removed from V and 13 bases from J, the gap between germline ends came to 10 bases. CDR3 length equals 10 residues. The CDR3 region has the DNA TGTGCCAGCAGGCAAGAGACCCAGTTCTTC. Amino acids: CASRQETQFF.

This clonotype was recorded only once. The chain employs TRBV20-1 and TRBJ2-7, with 7 bases that match TRBD2. Germline V gene data show CDR1 as DFQATT and CDR2 as SNEGSKA (reference sequence). Losses at the gene ends were 8 bases for V and 1 base for J; bases not matched to a gene: 11. CDR3 size: 14 residues. The CDR3 region is CSPYRLAASYEQYF. The DNA of the CDR3 is TGCAGTCCTTATCGACTAGCTGCATCCTACGAGCAGTACTTC.